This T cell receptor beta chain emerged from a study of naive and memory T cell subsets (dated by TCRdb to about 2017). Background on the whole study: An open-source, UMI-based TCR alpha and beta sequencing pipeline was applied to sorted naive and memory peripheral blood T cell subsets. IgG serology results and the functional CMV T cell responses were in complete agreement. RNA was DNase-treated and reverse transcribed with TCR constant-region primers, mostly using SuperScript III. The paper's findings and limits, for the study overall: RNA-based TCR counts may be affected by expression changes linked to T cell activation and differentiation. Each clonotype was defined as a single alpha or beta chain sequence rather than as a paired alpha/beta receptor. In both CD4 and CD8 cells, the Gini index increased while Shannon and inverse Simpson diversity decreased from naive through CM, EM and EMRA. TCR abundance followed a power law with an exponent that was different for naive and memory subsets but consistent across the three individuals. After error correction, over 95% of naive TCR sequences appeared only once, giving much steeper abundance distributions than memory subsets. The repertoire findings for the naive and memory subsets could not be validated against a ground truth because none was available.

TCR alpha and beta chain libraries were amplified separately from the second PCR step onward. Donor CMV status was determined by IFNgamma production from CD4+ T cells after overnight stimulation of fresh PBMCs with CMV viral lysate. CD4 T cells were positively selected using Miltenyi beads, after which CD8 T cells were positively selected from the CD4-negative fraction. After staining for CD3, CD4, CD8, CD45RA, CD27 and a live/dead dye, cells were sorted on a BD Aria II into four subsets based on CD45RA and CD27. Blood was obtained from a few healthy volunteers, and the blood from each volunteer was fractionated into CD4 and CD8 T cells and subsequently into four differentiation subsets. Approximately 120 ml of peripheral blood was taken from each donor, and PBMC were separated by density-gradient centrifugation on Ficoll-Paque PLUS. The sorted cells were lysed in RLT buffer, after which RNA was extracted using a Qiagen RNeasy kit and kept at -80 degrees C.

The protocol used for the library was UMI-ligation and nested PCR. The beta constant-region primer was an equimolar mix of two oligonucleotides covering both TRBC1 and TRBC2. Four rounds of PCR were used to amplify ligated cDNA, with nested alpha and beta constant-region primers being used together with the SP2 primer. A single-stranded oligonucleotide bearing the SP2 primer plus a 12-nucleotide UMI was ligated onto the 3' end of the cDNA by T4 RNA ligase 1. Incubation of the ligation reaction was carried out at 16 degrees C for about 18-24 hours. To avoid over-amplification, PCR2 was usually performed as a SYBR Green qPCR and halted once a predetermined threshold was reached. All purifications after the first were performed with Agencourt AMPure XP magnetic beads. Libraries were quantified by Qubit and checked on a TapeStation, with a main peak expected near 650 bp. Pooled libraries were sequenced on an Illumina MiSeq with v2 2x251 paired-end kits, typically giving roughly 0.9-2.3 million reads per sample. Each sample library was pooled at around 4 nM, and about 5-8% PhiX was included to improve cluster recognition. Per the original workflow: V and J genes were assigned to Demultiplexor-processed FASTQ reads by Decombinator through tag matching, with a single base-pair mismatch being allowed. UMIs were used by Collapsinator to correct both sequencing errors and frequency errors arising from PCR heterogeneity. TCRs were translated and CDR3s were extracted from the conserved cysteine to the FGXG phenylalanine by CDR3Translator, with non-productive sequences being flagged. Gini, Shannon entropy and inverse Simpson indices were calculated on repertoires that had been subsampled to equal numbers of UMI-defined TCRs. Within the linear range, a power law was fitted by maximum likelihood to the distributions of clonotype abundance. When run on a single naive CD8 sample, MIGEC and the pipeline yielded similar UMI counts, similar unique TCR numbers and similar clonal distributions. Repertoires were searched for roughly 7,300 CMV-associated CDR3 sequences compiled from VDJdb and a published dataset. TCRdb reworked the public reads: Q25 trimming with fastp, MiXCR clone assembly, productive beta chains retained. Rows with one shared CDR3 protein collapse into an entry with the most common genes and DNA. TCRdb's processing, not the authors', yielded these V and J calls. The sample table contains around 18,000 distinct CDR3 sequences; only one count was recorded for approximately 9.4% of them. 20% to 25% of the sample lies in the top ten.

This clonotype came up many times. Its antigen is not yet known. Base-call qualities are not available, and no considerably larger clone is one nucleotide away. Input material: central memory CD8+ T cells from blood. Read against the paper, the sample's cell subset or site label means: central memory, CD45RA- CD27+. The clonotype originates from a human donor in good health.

The CDR3 region has the sequence CASSLNSPLTSTQYF. At the DNA level, the sequence is TGTGCCAGCAGTTTAAATTCCCCTCTGACATCGACCCAGTACTTC. The chain is encoded by TRBV12-3 or TRBV12-4 joined to TRBJ2-5, with the D gene too uncertain to name. Reading from cysteine to phenylalanine, the CDR3 counts 15 amino acids. The sequence is cut down to CDR3 DNA, 45 bases in frame from base 1. The junction shows trimming of 2 bases on V and 7 bases on J, plus 17 bases between the germline ends.